Reported below is one TCR beta chain. Given a much more abundant clone one base away, this may be a read error. Trimming took 4 bases from V and 8 from J; bases not matched to a gene: 5. The CDR3 sequence is 12 residues long. The germline V gene encodes CDR1 SGHRS and CDR2 YFSETQ. The record originates from a study of Graves' ophthalmopathy and Graves' hyperthyroidism. TCR beta CDR3 regions were amplified from RNA transcripts. Amplification began with first-round RT-PCR using HTBI primers, then second-round multiplex PCR was performed. TCRdb re-called the multiplex PCR reads through MiXCR, storing one row per CDR3 protein. The sample lists about 1.2 million distinct CDR3 sequences, about two fifths occurring once.

The sequencing input was peripheral blood or thyroid tissue (not recorded which). J is TRBJ1-2 and V is TRBV5-1; 7 bases align to TRBD1. This TCR derives from an adult man with Graves' hyperthyroidism. CDR3 DNA sequence: TGCGCCAGCAGCAGGGACAGTACAGGCTACACCTTC. This encodes CASSRDSTGYTF.